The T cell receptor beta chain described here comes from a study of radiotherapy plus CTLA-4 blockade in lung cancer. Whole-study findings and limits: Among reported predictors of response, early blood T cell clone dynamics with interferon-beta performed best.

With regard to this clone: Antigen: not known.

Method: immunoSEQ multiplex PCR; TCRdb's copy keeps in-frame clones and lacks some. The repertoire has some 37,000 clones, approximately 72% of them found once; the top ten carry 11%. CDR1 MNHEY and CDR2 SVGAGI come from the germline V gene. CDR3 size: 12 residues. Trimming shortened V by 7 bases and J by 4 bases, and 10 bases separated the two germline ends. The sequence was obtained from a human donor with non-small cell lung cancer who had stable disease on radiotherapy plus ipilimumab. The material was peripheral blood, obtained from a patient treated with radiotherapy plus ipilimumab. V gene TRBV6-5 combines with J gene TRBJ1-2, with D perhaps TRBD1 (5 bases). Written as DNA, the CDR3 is TGTGCCAGCACCGATGACAGCTATGGCTACACCTTC. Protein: CASTDDSYGYTF.